The text below deals with one T cell receptor (beta chain). Its binding antigen is unknown. Base qualities are missing; no much larger clone stands one base away. The data originate from a study of control samples from healthy donors and cancer patients (dated by TCRdb to the early 2020s). The library was generated by the immunoSEQ multiplex PCR assay. The table was pulled from immuneACCESS by TCRdb, which kept in-frame rearrangements only. Such tables lose some clones; where checked, under half of the loss comes from unresolved V genes, and the rest has no known cause. The sample records around 110,000 clones, more than 85% of which are singletons. Roughly 2.7% of the sample lies in the top ten. Sequenced material: blood. The sequence derives from a young man in good health.

The CDR3 region has the sequence CASRDRLGSYEQYF. The bases read TGTGCCAGCAGGGATAGACTAGGGTCCTACGAGCAGTACTTC. The rearranged chain carries TRBV2 and TRBJ2-7, with TRBD2 perhaps the D gene, on 6 matching bases. The junction carries 13 bases between V and J, which are trimmed by 6 bases and 1 base respectively. There are 14 amino acids in the CDR3, from cysteine to phenylalanine inclusive. Only the CDR3 portion is preserved as DNA: 42 bases, with reading frame beginning at the first base. CDR1 and CDR2 were assigned from the germline V gene as SNHLY and FYNNEI.